This T cell receptor (beta chain) was retrieved from a study of T cells in localized non-small cell lung cancer. Study-wide results and caveats: Only one tumor region went through sequencing, so heterogeneity may still be there. Within adjacent lung there appeared a median approximately 58 of the top 100 tumor clones. Higher T cell density in the blood was associated with longer overall survival, whereas higher adjacent-lung clonality associated with shorter survival. Tumor showed lower T cell clonality than uninvolved adjacent lung, where it was highest.

There are 14 residues in the CDR3. The germline gives CDR1 SEHNR, CDR2 FQNEAQ (reference sequence). The V and J ends lost 7 bases and 5 bases respectively, with 17 bases between them. About this clone itself: The antigen is unknown.

The data were produced by immunoSEQ multiplex PCR, yet TCRdb's version contains in-frame clones alone and is incomplete. The sample gives tens of thousands of clones, 84% of which show up once; under 1.5% is in the top ten. Sequencing used peripheral blood, obtained before any cancer treatment. V and J are TRBV7-9 and TRBJ1-1, with a possible D match to TRBD1 (5 bases). This TCR came from a female donor older than 55 with stage I lung adenocarcinoma. As DNA, the CDR3 is TGTGCCAGCATCCAAGGGGCCGGAGGGACTGAAGCTTTCTTT. Its translation: CASIQGAGGTEAFF.